The 21 T cell receptor beta chains reported below all come from one sample, sequenced in a study of T cell changes during pregnancy in multiple sclerosis. Generated by immunoSEQ multiplex PCR, the TCRdb table keeps only in-frame clones and is missing some. In the table there are about 68,000 clones, around 90% of which are singletons. Sequences were derived from peripheral blood, sampled after pregnancy. These TCRs come from a female donor in good health, enrolled as a control in a pregnancy study.

The gene calls are TRBV11-1 and TRBJ2-7; maybe TRBD2 (6 bases). Germline CDR1 reads SGHAT; CDR2 reads FQDESV (reference sequence). V dropped 2 bases and J dropped 2 bases, with 13 bases sitting between them. The CDR3 runs to 15 residues. CDR3 coding DNA: TGTGCCAGCAGCTTACGACTAGATCCCACCTACGAGCAGTACTTC. Its protein is CASSLRLDPTYEQYF.

The chain recombines TRBV7-7 with TRBJ2-2; perhaps TRBD2 as D (6 bases). V lost 3 bases, J lost 7 bases, and 21 bases lay in between. This CDR3 has 17 amino acids. CDR1 is SSHAT, CDR2 FNYEAQ, per germline (reference sequence). The CDR3 loop reads CASSLEGFGKIGGELFF. In nucleotides, the CDR3 is TGTGCCAGCAGCTTGGAGGGGTTCGGGAAGATAGGCGGGGAGCTGTTTTTT.

This sequence joins TRBV7-9 and TRBJ2-1; 10 bases are a match to TRBD2. The V gene's germline CDR1 is SEHNR and CDR2 FQNEAQ (reference sequence). V gave up 3 bases and J gave up 4 bases; unmatched junction bases: 6. The CDR3 has 16 residues. CDR3 sequence reads: CASSLASGRGYNEQFF. DNA of the CDR3: TGTGCCAGCAGCTTGGCTAGCGGGAGAGGATACAATGAGCAGTTCTTC.

This rearrangement joins TRBV12-2 to TRBJ1-1; TRBD1, the table's D call, was not compared with the DNA. TRBV12-2 is a pseudogene segment. CDR3 size: 17 residues. CDR3 in amino acids: CASRFVPGQGANTEAFF. The CDR3 DNA is TGTGCAAGTCGCTTCGTCCCGGGACAGGGGGCCAACACTGAAGCTTTCTTT.

V usage is TRBV15 and J usage is TRBJ1-5; D is undetermined. Germline V lookup: CDR1 LNHNV, CDR2 YYDKDF (reference sequence). The CDR3 contains 17 residues. V was pared by 1 base and J by 0 bases, with 13 bases between. CDR3 DNA sequence: TGTGCCACCAGCAGAGTTGAGGAGAGCTATAGCAATCAGCCCCAGCATTTT. Protein: CATSRVEESYSNQPQHF.

The genes are TRBV2 and TRBJ1-1; unclear D gene. Germline loops: CDR1 SNHLY, CDR2 FYNNEI. Deletions cut 9 bases from V and 1 base from J, with 6 bases between. The CDR3 totals 11 residues. The CDR3 DNA follows: TGTGCCAGTACGGGGAACACTGAAGCTTTCTTT. It is translated as CASTGNTEAFF.

The chain has TRBV9 and TRBJ2-1, with TRBD2 matching 11 bases. Germline assignment: CDR1 SGDLS and CDR2 YYNGEE. V lost 4 bases to trimming and J lost 4 bases; unmatched junction nucleotides: 7. The CDR3 is made up of 16 amino acids. The CDR3 reads CASSTGLAGLYNEQFF. For the CDR3, the DNA is TGTGCCAGCAGCACAGGACTAGCGGGTCTATACAATGAGCAGTTCTTC.

The V and J genes are TRBV28 and TRBJ2-1, with D maybe TRBD2 (6 bases). The germline V and J ends were trimmed by 2 bases and 7 bases, with 15 bases remaining between them. From germline, CDR1 is MDHEN and CDR2 SYDVKM. The CDR3 has 15 residues. CDR3 nucleotide sequence: TGTGCCAGCAGTTTAGGGTTGGTAGCGGAGAATGAGCAGTTCTTC. Amino acid sequence: CASSLGLVAENEQFF.

The V call is TRBV28, the J call TRBJ2-5; TRBD2 agrees at 13 bases. The CDR3 is 16 residues long. J lost 5 bases, V lost 2 bases, and 5 bases had no gene match. Germline assignment: CDR1 MDHEN and CDR2 SYDVKM. CDR3 loop: CASSLPGLAGVETQYF. The CDR3 nucleotides are TGTGCCAGCAGTTTACCAGGACTAGCGGGAGTGGAGACCCAGTACTTC.

The rearrangement links TRBV5-1 to TRBJ1-1; 8 bases agree with TRBD1. Germline CDR1 and CDR2: SGHRS and YFSETQ. This CDR3 region has 15 residues. The V segment lost 3 bases and the J segment 2 bases; nucleotides outside the gene matches: 6. CDR3 sequence reads: CASSYRQGPNTEAFF. In nucleotides, the CDR3 is TGCGCCAGCAGCTATAGACAGGGGCCAAACACTGAAGCTTTCTTT.

J is TRBJ1-4 and V is TRBV10-3; D gene uncertain. Germline values: CDR1 ENHRY, CDR2 SYGVKD. The V gene lost 5 bases and the J gene lost 0 bases, with 7 bases spanning the gap. The CDR3 spans 14 residues. CDR3 DNA: TGTGCCATCAGTAACAGTTCAACTAATGAAAAACTGTTTTTT. Its translation: CAISNSSTNEKLFF.

V usage is TRBV27 and J usage is TRBJ2-7, with 8 bases lining up with TRBD1. This CDR3 has 16 residues. In germline, CDR1 is MNHEY, CDR2 SMNVEV (reference sequence). V lost 6 bases, J lost 5 bases, and 15 bases stayed unmatched. CDR3 residues: CASRPPGQVSPHEQYF. The DNA of the CDR3 is TGTGCCAGCAGACCGCCGGGACAGGTGTCCCCCCACGAGCAGTACTTC.

The CDR3 coding sequence is TGTGCCAGCAGCCAAGGGGACTCTAGCGGGGTCCAAGAGACCCAGTACTTC. It codes for CASSQGDSSGVQETQYF. The V gene is TRBV4-2, the J gene TRBJ2-5; 9 bases align to TRBD2. CDR1 and CDR2 from the germline V gene are LGHNA and YNFKEQ. The CDR3 runs to 17 residues. V was clipped by 1 base and J by 1 base; unmatched bases: 7.

The chain has TRBV2 and TRBJ2-7; weak D call: TRBD1 (6 bases). The CDR3 has 13 residues. Trimming took off 1 base at V and 3 bases at J, with 7 bases between the two ends. In germline, CDR1 is SNHLY, CDR2 FYNNEI. The chain's CDR3 is CASSEGTVYEQYF. The DNA for the CDR3 is TGTGCCAGCAGTGAAGGGACAGTCTACGAGCAGTACTTC. Filled out from reference TRBV2 and TRBJ2-7, the complete variable domain reads EPEVTQTPSHQVTQMGQEVILRCVPISNHLYFYWYRQILGQKVEFLVSFYNNEISEKSEIFDDQFSVERPDGSNFTLKIRSTKLEDSAMYFCASSEGTVYEQYFGPGTRLTVT.

V and J are TRBV11-2 and TRBJ2-1; 7 bases are a match to TRBD2. CDR3 length: 13 amino acids. Germline CDR1 reads SGHAT; CDR2 reads FQNNGV. V was clipped by 3 bases and J by 9 bases; unmatched bases: 5. The CDR3 region has the DNA TGTGCCAGCAGCTTCACTATAGCGGGTGAGCAGTTCTTC. Encoded protein: CASSFTIAGEQFF.

In this sample, this clone turned up a few times. This chain connects TRBV6-6 to TRBJ2-1; no definite D call. The CDR3 contains 15 residues. Germline CDR1 reads MNHNY; CDR2 reads SVGAGI (reference sequence). V was shortened by 3 bases and J by 2 bases, with 11 bases between the two germline ends. CDR3 protein: CASSYGRGAYNEQFF. The CDR3 bases are TGTGCCAGCAGTTATGGTCGCGGAGCCTACAATGAGCAGTTCTTC.

The chain recombines TRBV7-2 with TRBJ1-2; 9 positions agree with TRBD1. This CDR3 comprises 16 residues. Germline CDR1 and CDR2: SGHTA and FQGNSA. Losses at the gene ends were 5 bases for V and 6 bases for J; bases not matched to a gene: 13. The CDR3 DNA follows: TGTGCCAGCAGCCTAACCCCCGGGACAGGGCTCCATGGCTACACCTTC. Its translation: CASSLTPGTGLHGYTF.

This clone was observed a single time. This chain uses TRBV4-1 with TRBJ2-7; TRBD2 is a possible D gene (6 bases). Germline CDR1 reads MGHRA; CDR2 reads YSYEKL. This CDR3 is 13 amino acids long. Trimming pared 4 bases from V and 5 bases from J, leaving 12 bases between. CDR3 amino acids: CASSREGRHEQYF. The CDR3 coding sequence is TGCGCCAGCAGCCGGGAAGGGAGGCACGAGCAGTACTTC.

The chain joins TRBV5-1 to TRBJ1-4, with D maybe TRBD1 (5 bases). The CDR3 has 13 amino acids. With 0 bases removed from V and 7 bases from J, the gap between germline ends came to 7 bases. Germline assignment: CDR1 SGHRS and CDR2 YFSETQ. CDR3 nucleotides: TGCGCCAGCAGCTTGGTGGGGGGTGAAAAACTGTTTTTT. This translates into CASSLVGGEKLFF.

This chain joins TRBV11-2 and TRBJ1-2; D is unclear. Germline V gene data show CDR1 as SGHAT and CDR2 as FQNNGV. V dropped 4 bases and J dropped 7 bases, with 13 bases sitting between them. The CDR3 loop spans 13 amino acids. CDR3 DNA sequence: TGTGCCAGCAGCTCCGTCGTCACGGGTGGCTACACCTTC. Protein product: CASSSVVTGGYTF. Drawing the rest from reference TRBV11-2 and TRBJ1-2, the complete variable domain is EAGVAQSPRYKIIEKRQSVAFWCNPISGHATLYWYQQILGQGPKLLIQFQNNGVVDDSQLPKDRFSAERLKGVDSTLKIQPAKLEDSAVYLCASSSVVTGGYTFGSGTRLTVV.

The chain joins TRBV9 to TRBJ2-7, with 7 bases fitting TRBD2. The V gene end was trimmed by 2 bases and the J gene end by 3 bases; junction bases not matched to a gene: 11. From germline, CDR1 is SGDLS and CDR2 YYNGEE. This CDR3 has 16 amino acids. The CDR3 region has the DNA TGTGCCAGCAGCGTTGGAGGACTAGGGAGTTACTACGAGCAGTACTTC. Residues: CASSVGGLGSYYEQYF.